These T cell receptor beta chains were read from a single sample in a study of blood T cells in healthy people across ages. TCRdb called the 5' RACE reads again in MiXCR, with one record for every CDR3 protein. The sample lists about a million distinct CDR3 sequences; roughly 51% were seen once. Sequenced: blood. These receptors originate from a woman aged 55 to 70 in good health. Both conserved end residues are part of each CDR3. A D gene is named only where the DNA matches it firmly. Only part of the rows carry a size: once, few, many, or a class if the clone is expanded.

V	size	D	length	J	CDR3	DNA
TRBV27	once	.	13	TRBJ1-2	CASSLRGNDGYTF	TGTGCCAGCAGTTTACGGGGGAACGATGGCTACACCTTC
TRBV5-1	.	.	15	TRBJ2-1	CASSNPGISYNEQFF	TGCGCCAGCAGCAATCCAGGGATCTCCTACAATGAGCAGTTCTTC
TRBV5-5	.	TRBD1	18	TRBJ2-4	CASSSRDRVGLAKNIQYF	TGTGCCAGCAGCTCCCGGGACAGGGTTGGACTAGCCAAAAACATTCAGTACTTC
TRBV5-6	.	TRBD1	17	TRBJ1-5	CASSLGQGTLSNQPQHF	TGTGCCAGCAGCTTAGGACAGGGAACTCTCAGCAATCAGCCCCAGCATTTT
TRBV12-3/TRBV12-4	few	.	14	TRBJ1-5	CASSRRGGDQPQHF	TGTGCCAGCAGCCGCCGGGGGGGGGATCAGCCCCAGCATTTT
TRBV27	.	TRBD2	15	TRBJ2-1	CASSQGTSGRGEQFF	TGTGCCAGCAGTCAAGGGACTAGCGGAAGAGGGGAGCAGTTCTTC
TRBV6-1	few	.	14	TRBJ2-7	CASSATEISYEQYF	TGTGCCAGCAGTGCGACAGAAATTTCCTACGAGCAGTACTTC
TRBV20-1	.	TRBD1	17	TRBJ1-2	CRARDTGGPSGPRGYTF	TGCAGAGCTAGAGATACAGGGGGCCCCTCGGGGCCCCGTGGCTACACCTTC
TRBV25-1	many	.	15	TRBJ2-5	CASSDLTGLGETQYF	TGTGCCAGCAGTGATCTTACAGGGCTCGGCGAGACCCAGTACTTC
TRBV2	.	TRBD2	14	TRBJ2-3	CASSGLAGVDTQYF	TGTGCCAGCAGTGGGCTAGCGGGAGTGGATACGCAGTATTTT
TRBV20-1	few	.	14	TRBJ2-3	CSARISGPTDTQYF	TGCAGTGCTAGAATTTCGGGGCCCACAGATACGCAGTATTTT
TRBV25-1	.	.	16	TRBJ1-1	CASSEGCRTRGTEAFF	TGTGCCAGCAGTGAAGGATGTCGGACGAGGGGCACTGAAGCTTTCTTT
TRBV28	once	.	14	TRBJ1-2	CASRKSGTGYGYTF	TGTGCCAGCAGAAAAAGTGGGACGGGCTATGGCTACACCTTC
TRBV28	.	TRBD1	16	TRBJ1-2	CASSYNRARGHYGYTF	TGTGCCAGCAGTTACAACCGCGCGAGGGGGCACTATGGCTACACCTTC
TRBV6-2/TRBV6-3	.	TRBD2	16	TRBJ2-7	CASSYGLAGLTYEQYF	TGTGCCAGCAGTTACGGGCTAGCGGGGTTAACCTACGAGCAGTACTTC
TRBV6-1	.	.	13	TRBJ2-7	CASKAGDMYEQYF	TGTGCCAGCAAGGCAGGGGATATGTACGAGCAGTACTTC
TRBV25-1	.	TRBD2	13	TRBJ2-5	CASSGGGWGEQYF	TGTGCCAGCAGTGGGGGGGGTTGGGGAGAGCAGTACTTC
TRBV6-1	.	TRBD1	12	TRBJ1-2	CASNVQGEGYTF	TGTGCCAGCAACGTGCAGGGGGAAGGCTACACCTTC
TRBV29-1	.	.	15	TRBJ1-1	CSVDPLRRGYTEAFF	TGCAGCGTTGACCCTCTTCGAAGGGGATACACTGAAGCTTTCTTT
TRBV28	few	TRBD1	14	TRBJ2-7	CASSYGTGVFEQYF	TGTGCCAGCAGTTACGGGACAGGGGTTTTCGAGCAGTACTTC
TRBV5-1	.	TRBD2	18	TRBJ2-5	CASSLVPSGRGGQETQYF	TGCGCCAGCAGCTTAGTTCCTAGCGGGAGAGGGGGTCAAGAGACCCAGTACTTC
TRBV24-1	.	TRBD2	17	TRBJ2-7	CATSDATSGRRTYEQYF	TGTGCCACCAGTGATGCGACTAGCGGGAGGAGGACCTACGAGCAGTACTTC
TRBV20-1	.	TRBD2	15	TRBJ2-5	CSARPGLAGEETQYF	TGCAGTGCTAGACCCGGACTAGCTGGTGAAGAGACCCAGTACTTC
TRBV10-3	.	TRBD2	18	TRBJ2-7	CAISESRTSGGSSYEQYF	TGCGCCATCAGTGAGTCAAGGACTAGCGGAGGGAGCTCCTACGAGCAGTACTTC
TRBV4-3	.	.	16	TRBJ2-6	CASSQAHVPGANVLTF	TGCGCCAGCAGCCAAGCTCACGTACCTGGGGCCAACGTCCTGACTTTC
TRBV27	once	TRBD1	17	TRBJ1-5	CASLGTDRPPGNQPQHF	TGTGCCAGCCTCGGGACAGATAGGCCCCCCGGCAATCAGCCCCAGCATTTT
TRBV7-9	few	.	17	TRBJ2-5	CASSLLRDRKGGETQYF	TGTGCCAGCAGCTTACTCCGGGACAGGAAGGGAGGGGAGACCCAGTACTTC
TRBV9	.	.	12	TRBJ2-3	CASSVEGDTQYF	TGTGCCAGCAGCGTAGAAGGAGATACGCAGTATTTT
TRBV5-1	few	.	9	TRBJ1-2	CASPVGHTF	TGCGCCAGCCCTGTAGGCCACACCTTC
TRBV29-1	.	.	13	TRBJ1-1	CSVEPPMNTEAFF	TGCAGCGTTGAGCCACCGATGAACACTGAAGCTTTCTTT
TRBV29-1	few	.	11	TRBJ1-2	CSVTGIYGYTF	TGCAGCGTTACAGGGATTTATGGCTACACCTTC
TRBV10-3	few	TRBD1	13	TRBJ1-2	CAISDQGAYGYTF	TGTGCCATCAGTGATCAGGGGGCGTATGGCTACACCTTC
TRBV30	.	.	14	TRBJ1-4	CAWSPGNWDEKLFF	TGTGCCTGGAGCCCGGGGAATTGGGATGAAAAACTGTTTTTT
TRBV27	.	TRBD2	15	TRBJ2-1	CASSLGTNGQNEQFF	TGTGCCAGCAGTTTGGGGACTAACGGTCAAAATGAGCAGTTCTTC
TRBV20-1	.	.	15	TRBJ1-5	CSAPLTIGGNQPQHF	TGCAGTGCCCCCCTAACGATAGGGGGCAATCAGCCCCAGCATTTT
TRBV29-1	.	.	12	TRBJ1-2	CSSQTDINGYTF	TGCAGCTCCCAGACGGACATTAATGGCTACACCTTC
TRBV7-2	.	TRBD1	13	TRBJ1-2	CASSPGGLWGYTF	TGTGCCAGCAGCCCAGGGGGCTTATGGGGCTACACCTTC
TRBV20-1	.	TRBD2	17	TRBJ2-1	CSASREAAGGVYNEQFF	TGCAGTGCTAGCCGTGAGGCGGCGGGAGGCGTCTACAATGAGCAGTTCTTC
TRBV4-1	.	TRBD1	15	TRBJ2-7	CASSQYTGQIYEQYF	TGCGCCAGCAGCCAATACACGGGACAGATCTACGAGCAGTACTTC
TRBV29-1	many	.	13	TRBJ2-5	CSEPGKYQETQYF	TGCAGCGAACCGGGAAAGTACCAAGAGACCCAGTACTTC
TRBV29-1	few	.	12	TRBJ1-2	CSVGTPNYGYTF	TGCAGCGTTGGCACACCTAACTATGGCTACACCTTC
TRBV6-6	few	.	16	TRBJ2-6	CASSYALGSGANVLTF	TGTGCCAGCAGTTACGCCCTCGGCTCTGGGGCCAACGTCCTGACTTTC
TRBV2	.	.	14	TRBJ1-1	CASSEQLGLAEAFF	TGTGCCAGCAGTGAACAATTAGGCTTGGCTGAAGCTTTCTTT
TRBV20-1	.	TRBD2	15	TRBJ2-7	CSARDRGRSFYEQYF	TGCAGTGCTAGAGACCGCGGGAGGTCCTTTTACGAGCAGTACTTC
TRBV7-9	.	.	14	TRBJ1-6	CASSLDTANSPLHF	TGTGCCAGCAGCTTAGACACGGCGAATTCACCCCTCCACTTT
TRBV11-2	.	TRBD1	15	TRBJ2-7	CASSPRDRGKNEQYF	TGTGCCAGCTCGCCCCGCGACAGGGGTAAGAACGAGCAGTACTTC
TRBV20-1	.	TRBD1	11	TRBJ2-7	CSAETGDEQYF	TGCAGTGCGGAGACAGGGGACGAGCAGTACTTC